The present T cell receptor (beta chain) was sequenced within a study of T cells expressing NK-cell markers. For each CDR3 protein, TCRdb gives one entry from its re-call of the 5' RACE reads, without DNA. The listing contains more than 400,000 distinct CDR3 sequences. CDR1 SGHVS and CDR2 FNYEAQ come from the germline V gene. This CDR3 comprises 13 residues. Sequencing used blood T cells: a sorted CD56 or NKG2C T cell subset, CD4+ or CD8+ T cells, or bulk PBMC T cells (not recorded which). This sequence was found in a woman aged 18-69 years in good health. This sequence joins TRBV7-6 and TRBJ1-1; lacking DNA, the TRBD1 call made by TCRdb goes unchecked. The CDR3 sequence: CASSGHPNTEAFF.